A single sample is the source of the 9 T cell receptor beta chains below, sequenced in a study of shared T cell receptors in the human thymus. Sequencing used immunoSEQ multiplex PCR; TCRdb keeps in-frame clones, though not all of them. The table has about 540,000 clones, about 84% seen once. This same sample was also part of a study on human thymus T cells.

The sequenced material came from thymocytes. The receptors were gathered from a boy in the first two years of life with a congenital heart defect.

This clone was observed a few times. The CDR3 DNA sequence: TGTGCCAGTTCACCTTACAGGGGTATGAACACTGAAGCTTTCTTT. Protein sequence: CASSPYRGMNTEAFF. The rearrangement joins TRBV27 to TRBJ1-1, with 7 bases matching TRBD1. J gave up 0 bases and V 9 bases, and 10 bases lay outside the gene matches. This CDR3 comprises 15 residues. The germline CDR1 and CDR2 sequences are MNHEY and SMNVEV (reference sequence).

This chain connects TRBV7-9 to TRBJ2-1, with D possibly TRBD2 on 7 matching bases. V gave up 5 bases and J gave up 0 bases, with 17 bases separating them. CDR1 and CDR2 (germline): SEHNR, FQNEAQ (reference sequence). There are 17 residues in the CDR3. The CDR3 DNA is TGTGCCAGCAGCCCCAGGGGAGGGCGGAGCTCCTACAATGAGCAGTTCTTC. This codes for CASSPRGGRSSYNEQFF.

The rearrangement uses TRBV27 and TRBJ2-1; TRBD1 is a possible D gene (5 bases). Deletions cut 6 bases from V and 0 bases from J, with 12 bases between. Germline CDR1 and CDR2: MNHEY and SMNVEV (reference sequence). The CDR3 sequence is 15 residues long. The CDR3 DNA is TGTGCCAGCAGCACGGACATACGCTCCTACAATGAGCAGTTCTTC. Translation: CASSTDIRSYNEQFF.

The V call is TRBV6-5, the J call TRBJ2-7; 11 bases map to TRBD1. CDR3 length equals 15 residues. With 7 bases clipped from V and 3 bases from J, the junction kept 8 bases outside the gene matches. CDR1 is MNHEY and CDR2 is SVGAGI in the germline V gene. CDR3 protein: CASIPTGTGGYEQYF. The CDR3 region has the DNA TGTGCCAGCATCCCGACCGGGACAGGGGGCTACGAGCAGTACTTC.

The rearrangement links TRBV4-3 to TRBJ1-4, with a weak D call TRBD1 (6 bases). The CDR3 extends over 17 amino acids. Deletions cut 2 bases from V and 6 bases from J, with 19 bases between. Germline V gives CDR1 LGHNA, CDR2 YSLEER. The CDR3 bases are TGCGCCAGCAGCCAACTCGGACCAGGGGAGGGGGATGAAAAACTGTTTTTT. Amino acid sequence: CASSQLGPGEGDEKLFF.

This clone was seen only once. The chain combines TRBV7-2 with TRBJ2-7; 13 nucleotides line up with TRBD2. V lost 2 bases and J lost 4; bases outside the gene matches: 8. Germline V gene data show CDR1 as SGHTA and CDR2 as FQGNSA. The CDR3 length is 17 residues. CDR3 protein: CASSLPPGLAGTYEQYF. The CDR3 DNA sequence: TGTGCCAGCAGCTTACCTCCGGGACTAGCGGGGACTTACGAGCAGTACTTC.

The CDR3 DNA reads TGCGCCAGCAGCCGATTCTCCCTAGGTAGCGCGCCCCGGCCCACAGATACGCAGTATTTT. Amino acid sequence: CASSRFSLGSAPRPTDTQYF. The chain employs TRBV4-3 and TRBJ2-3, with D perhaps matching TRBD2 (5 bases). The CDR3 loop spans 20 amino acids. With 4 bases removed from V and 2 bases from J, the gap between germline ends came to 28 bases. CDR1 is LGHNA, CDR2 YSLEER, per germline.

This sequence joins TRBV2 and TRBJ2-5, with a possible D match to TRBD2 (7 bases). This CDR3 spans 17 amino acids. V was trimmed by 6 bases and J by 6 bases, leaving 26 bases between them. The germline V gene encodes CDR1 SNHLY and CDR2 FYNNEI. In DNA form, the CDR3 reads TGTGCCAGCAGGGGGGGGCGAGGATCGAAGGGGAAAAAGACCCAGTACTTC. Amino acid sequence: CASRGGRGSKGKKTQYF.

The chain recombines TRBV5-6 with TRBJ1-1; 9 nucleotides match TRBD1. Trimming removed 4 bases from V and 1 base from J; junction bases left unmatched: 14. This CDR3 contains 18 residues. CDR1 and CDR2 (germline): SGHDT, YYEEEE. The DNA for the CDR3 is TGTGCCAGCAGCATGGTACCGGGACAGGGATGCCGGAACACTGAAGCTTTCTTT. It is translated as CASSMVPGQGCRNTEAFF. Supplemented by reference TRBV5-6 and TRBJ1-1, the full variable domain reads DAGVTQSPTHLIKTRGQQVTLRCSPKSGHDTVSWYQQALGQGPQFIFQYYEEEERQRGNFPDRFSGHQFPNYSSELNVNALLLGDSALYLCASSMVPGQGCRNTEAFFGQGTRLTVV.